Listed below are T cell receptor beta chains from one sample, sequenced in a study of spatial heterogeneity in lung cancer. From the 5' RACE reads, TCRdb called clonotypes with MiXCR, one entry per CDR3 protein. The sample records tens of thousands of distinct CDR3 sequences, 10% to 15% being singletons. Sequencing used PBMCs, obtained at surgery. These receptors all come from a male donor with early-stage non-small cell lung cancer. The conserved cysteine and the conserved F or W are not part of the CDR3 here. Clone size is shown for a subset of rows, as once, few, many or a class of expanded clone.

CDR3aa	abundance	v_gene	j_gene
ASSQDFPRGTEAF	.	TRBV4-1	TRBJ1-1
AISRDSNQPQH	few	TRBV10-3	TRBJ1-5
ASSLNRGAGDTQY	medium-sized	TRBV7-2	TRBJ2-3
SATRGSPINEKLF	.	TRBV20-1	TRBJ1-4
SAVRDGGTDTQY	.	TRBV20-1	TRBJ2-3
SVDGTGPETQY	.	TRBV29-1	TRBJ2-5
ASSPLAGVTDTQY	many	TRBV12-3/TRBV12-4	TRBJ2-3
ATTDRANQPQH	many	TRBV19	TRBJ1-5
ASSPPGTGNTIY	.	TRBV6-5	TRBJ1-3
ASSWGPGYEQY	.	TRBV6-2/TRBV6-3	TRBJ2-7
SASESSYNEQF	few	TRBV29-1	TRBJ2-1
ASSAIAGEYNEQF	many	TRBV10-1	TRBJ2-1
ASSPGHAQNTEAF	many	TRBV5-1	TRBJ1-1
ASSRSGLAGDYEQY	.	TRBV11-3	TRBJ2-7
ASSMGTPNYGYT	many	TRBV19	TRBJ1-2
ASTHRGISNQPQH	few	TRBV6-1	TRBJ1-5
ASSPPRRGVSQPQH	.	TRBV19	TRBJ1-5
AISEVGGLDEQY	.	TRBV10-3	TRBJ2-7
SVAGTINEQF	few	TRBV29-1	TRBJ2-1
ASSVDPGTSGRNEQF	few	TRBV9	TRBJ2-1
ASSSPFSGRAHNEQF	few	TRBV6-2/TRBV6-3	TRBJ2-1
SAILYAEAF	few	TRBV20-1	TRBJ1-1
SARGGLAGRRGSDTQY	few	TRBV20-1	TRBJ2-3
ASSLRTGGAF	many	TRBV7-9	TRBJ1-1
ANGLDFGSGANVLT	.	TRBV12-5	TRBJ2-6
ATSREGWNEKLF	.	TRBV15	TRBJ1-4
ASSSRLAGDETQY	.	TRBV6-2/TRBV6-3	TRBJ2-5
ASSLQGPGDQPQH	.	TRBV7-2	TRBJ1-5
ASSFRGGHTQY	.	TRBV5-1	TRBJ2-3
ASSPFLGSSYEQY	.	TRBV3-1	TRBJ2-7
ASCRDRATDTQY	.	TRBV27	TRBJ2-3
ASSSTGETGIEQY	few	TRBV5-1	TRBJ2-7
ASIVSGRDEQY	many	TRBV28	TRBJ2-7
SARALLLAPSYTDTQY	.	TRBV20-1	TRBJ2-3
ASRQGLTYEQY	few	TRBV2	TRBJ2-7
ASSQIAGAVETQY	.	TRBV14	TRBJ2-5
ASRDRDMNTEAF	.	TRBV12-3/TRBV12-4	TRBJ1-1
ASSMGPSSGELF	many	TRBV5-1	TRBJ2-2
ASSPGASGTDTQY	.	TRBV5-1	TRBJ2-3
ASRPTGESYNEQF	few	TRBV7-9	TRBJ2-1
SAPSEGQPYNSPLH	.	TRBV20-1	TRBJ1-6
ASSVTASPNGYT	few	TRBV12-3/TRBV12-4	TRBJ1-2
AISLAGLYTDTQY	.	TRBV10-3	TRBJ2-3
ASSLGQSSGNTIY	few	TRBV11-2	TRBJ1-3
ASNNRGGEKLF	.	TRBV28	TRBJ1-4
ASSLAPTGPSYEQY	.	TRBV5-1	TRBJ2-7
ASSYSNRGQETQY	.	TRBV6-6	TRBJ2-5
ASRDRVGTDTQY	.	TRBV11-2	TRBJ2-3
ATSDPGGEGSYNEQF	.	TRBV24-1	TRBJ2-1
SVDGSNYGYT	.	TRBV29-1	TRBJ1-2
SVDSAGGANTEAF	many	TRBV29-1	TRBJ1-1
SAGAGPTDTQY	many	TRBV20-1	TRBJ2-3
ASSTGGSGANVLT	.	TRBV7-9	TRBJ2-6